This T cell receptor beta chain comes out of a study of blood T cell repertoires in COVID-19. Here immunoSEQ multiplex PCR was the method, and the copy in TCRdb shows in-frame clones only, minus some. The sample shows about 150,000 clones, about 85% of them seen only once. Per germline, CDR1 SGHTA and CDR2 FQGNSA. The CDR3 has 16 residues. V shed 5 bases, J shed 9 bases, and the junction held 13 bases outside the gene matches. The source material was peripheral blood. The receptor was isolated from a woman aged 60 to 75 with COVID-19, enrolled during active disease. The rearrangement uses TRBV7-2 and TRBJ2-7; 13 bases match TRBD2. CDR3 loop: CASSPWTSGSFSVQYF. The DNA for the CDR3 is TGTGCCAGCAGCCCCTGGACTAGCGGGAGTTTTTCGGTGCAGTACTTC.